Shown below are 15 T cell receptor beta chains from a single sample sequenced in a study of blood T cells in healthy people across ages. A J-beta primer mix and a sample-barcoded 5' primer were used in a second PCR of roughly 6 to 11 cycles. From the 5' RACE reads, TCRdb called clonotypes with MiXCR, one entry per CDR3 protein. The table lists approximately 850,000 distinct CDR3 sequences, about 62% of them singletons, with roughly 20% in the top ten. The material sequenced was blood. The receptors come from a young man in good health.

V gene TRBV6-1 combines with J gene TRBJ2-7; 12 bases agree with TRBD2. J lost 5 bases, V lost 1 base, and 9 bases had no gene match. The CDR3 sequence is 17 residues long. From germline, CDR1 is MNHNS and CDR2 SASEGT. The CDR3 coding sequence is TGTGCCAGCAGTGAAGACCTGACTAGCGGGGGCGTCCACGAGCAGTACTTC. Translated, it gives CASSEDLTSGGVHEQYF.

The chain links TRBV24-1 to TRBJ2-1; TRBD1 agrees at 9 bases. With the DNA end fitting TRBJ2-7 better, the J assignment may be wrong. The CDR3 runs to 15 residues. CDR1 is KGHDR, CDR2 SFDVKD, per germline. CDR3 region: CATSDAGTGYNEQYF. The CDR3 nucleotides read TGTGCCACCAGTGATGCCGGGACAGGGTACAATGAGCAGTACTTC.

This clonotype was detected a few times. Here the CDR3 reads CASSYTSKNEQFF. CDR3 DNA sequence: TGTGCCAGCAGTTATACTAGCAAGAATGAGCAGTTCTTC. The chain combines TRBV6-2 or TRBV6-3 with TRBJ2-1; D perhaps matches TRBD2 (6 bases). There are 13 residues in the CDR3. V was clipped by 3 bases and J by 7 bases, with 10 bases between them. Germline V gene lookup returns CDR1 MNHEY and CDR2 SVGEGT.

The V call is TRBV20-1, the J call TRBJ1-1; D unclear. Germline V gene sequence: CDR1 DFQATT, CDR2 SNEGSKA (reference sequence). This CDR3 spans 14 amino acids. Between the trimmed V and J ends, which lost 6 bases and 1 base, there was a span of 15 bases. CDR3 residues: CSARDERGNTEAFF. In DNA form, the CDR3 reads TGCAGTGCCCGCGACGAGAGAGGGAACACTGAAGCTTTCTTT.

The V and J genes are TRBV4-3 and TRBJ2-1; possible D gene TRBD2, 6 bases. V lost 2 bases, J lost 6 bases, and 14 bases lay in between. CDR1 LGHNA and CDR2 YSLEER come from the germline V gene. The CDR3 has 15 amino acids. The CDR3 protein is CASSQFGTGFNEQFF. The CDR3 nucleotides are TGCGCCAGCAGCCAATTCGGGACTGGATTCAATGAGCAGTTCTTC.

The rearrangement joins TRBV7-2 to TRBJ2-3, with a possible D match to TRBD2 (6 bases). The CDR3 has 16 amino acids. Trimming left V 5 bases short and J 2 bases short, with 17 bases between. Germline assignment: CDR1 SGHTA and CDR2 FQGNSA. The CDR3 coding sequence is TGTGCCAGCAGCCTCCGACCGGGAGAGTACACAGATACGCAGTATTTT. Translation: CASSLRPGEYTDTQYF.

The chain uses TRBV20-1 and TRBJ2-3, with 9 bases identical to TRBD2. V was pared by 0 bases and J by 5 bases, with 6 bases of the junction left unmatched. The V gene's germline CDR1 is DFQATT and CDR2 SNEGSKA (reference sequence). This CDR3 has 15 residues. The CDR3 protein is CSARDLGLAGDTQYF. DNA for the CDR3: TGCAGTGCTAGAGATCTGGGACTAGCCGGAGATACGCAGTATTTT.

This rearrangement joins TRBV30 to TRBJ2-5; D unclear. V was clipped by 3 bases and J by 5 bases, with 19 bases between them. CDR3 length equals 15 residues. Germline assignment: CDR1 GTSNPN and CDR2 SVGIG (reference sequence). CDR3 in DNA: TGTGCCTGGAGCAAGGCCTCCGTAGTGGGGGAGACCCAGTACTTC. Its translation is CAWSKASVVGETQYF.

The chain employs TRBV20-1 and TRBJ2-5; D may be TRBD1 (6 bases). The CDR3 is 15 residues long. V lost 1 base and J 2 bases, leaving 14 bases between the germline ends. Germline CDR1 DFQATT, CDR2 SNEGSKA (reference sequence). The CDR3 DNA is TGCAGTGCTAGAGCCCCGCAGGGGACGCAAGAGACCCAGTACTTC. This gives the protein CSARAPQGTQETQYF.

This clonotype was picked up a small number of times. CDR3 residues: CASSYMLQGEAFF. Written as DNA, the CDR3 is TGTGCCAGCAGTTACATGCTGCAGGGTGAAGCTTTCTTT. The rearrangement joins TRBV6-2 or TRBV6-3 to TRBJ1-1, with D possibly being TRBD1 (5 bases). CDR3 size: 13 residues. Germline V gene lookup returns CDR1 MNHEY and CDR2 SVGEGT. The V end was cut by 2 bases, the J end by 7 bases, with 11 bases between.

V is TRBV3-1 and J is TRBJ2-3, with D uncertain. CDR1 LGHDT and CDR2 YNNKEL come from the germline V gene (reference sequence). CDR3 length: 13 residues. Trimming pared 3 bases from V and 0 bases from J, leaving 4 bases between. For the CDR3, the DNA is TGTGCCAGCAGCCATGCTAGCACAGATACGCAGTATTTT. Encoded protein: CASSHASTDTQYF.

The chain carries TRBV6-6 and TRBJ1-1; tentatively, D is TRBD1 (6 bases). Germline values: CDR1 MNHNY, CDR2 SVGAGI (reference sequence). V was shortened by 7 bases and J by 4 bases, with 16 bases between the two germline ends. The CDR3 length is 14 residues. This CDR3 reads CASIYREVGTEAFF. Written as DNA, the CDR3 is TGTGCCAGCATCTACAGGGAGGTGGGCACTGAAGCTTTCTTT.

The V and J genes are TRBV11-2 and TRBJ2-3; D is unclear. Trimming pared 3 bases from V and 2 bases from J, leaving 9 bases between. CDR3 length equals 14 residues. Germline loops: CDR1 SGHAT, CDR2 FQNNGV. CDR3 in DNA: TGTGCCAGCAGCTTCCAGCTAAACACAGATACGCAGTATTTT. Translated, it gives CASSFQLNTDTQYF.

J is TRBJ1-2 and V is TRBV13; 7 bases fit TRBD1. Germline V gene data show CDR1 as PRHDT and CDR2 as FYEKMQ (reference sequence). The ends lost 5 bases at V and 4 bases at J; junction bases unmatched: 7. The CDR3 contains 14 residues. This CDR3 is CASSPRGDPYGYTF. CDR3 sequence (DNA): TGTGCCAGCAGCCCCAGGGGGGACCCCTATGGCTACACCTTC.

This chain connects TRBV6-5 to TRBJ2-7; no clear D gene. V lost 0 bases to trimming and J lost 2 bases, with 17 bases between them. CDR1 and CDR2 (germline): MNHEY, SVGAGI. CDR3 size: 17 residues. This chain's CDR3 is CASSYSIRAGEPYEQYF. The DNA for the CDR3 is TGTGCCAGCAGTTACTCGATTCGGGCAGGTGAACCCTACGAGCAGTACTTC.